The clone carrying this T cell receptor beta chain was seen a few times. This sample is part of a study of molecular identifiers for immune sequencing clone quantification. TCRdb ran MiXCR on the PCR reads and lists one entry per CDR3 protein. Here the sample spans 400,000 to 600,000 distinct CDR3 sequences, over 20% being singletons. V lost 4 bases, J lost 0 bases, and 16 bases lay in between. CDR3 length: 16 residues. Germline CDR1 reads ENHRY; CDR2 reads SYGVKD. The sequencing sample was made of naive CD8+ T cells from blood, with Jurkat cell RNA spiked in. Subset reported: FACS-sorted CD8+CD4-CCR7+CD45RA+ naive T cells. The sequence derives from a human donor in good health. Some libraries in this study had Jurkat cell RNA spiked in. This rearrangement joins TRBV10-3 to TRBJ2-7; D is perhaps TRBD2 (5 bases). The CDR3 region has the DNA TGTGCCATCAGTGTGTCCGGGATTAGCCGCTCCTACGAGCAGTACTTC. Protein sequence: CAISVSGISRSYEQYF.